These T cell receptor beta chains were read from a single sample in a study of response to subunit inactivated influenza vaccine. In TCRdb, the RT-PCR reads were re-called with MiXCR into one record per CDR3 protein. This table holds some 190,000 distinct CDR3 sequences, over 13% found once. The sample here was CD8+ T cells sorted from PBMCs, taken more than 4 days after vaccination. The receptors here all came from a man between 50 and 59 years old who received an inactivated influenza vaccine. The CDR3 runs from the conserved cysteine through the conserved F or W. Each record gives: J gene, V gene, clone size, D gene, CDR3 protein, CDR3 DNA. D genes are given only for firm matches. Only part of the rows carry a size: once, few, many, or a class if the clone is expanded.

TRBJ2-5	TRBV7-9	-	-	CASSFHLRTGLYF	TGTGCCAGCAGCTTCCACTTGCGGACTGGACTGTACTTC
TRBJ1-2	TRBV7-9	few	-	CASSTDRSYGYTF	TGTGCCAGCAGCACCGACCGTTCCTATGGCTACACCTTC
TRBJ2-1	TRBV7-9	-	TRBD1	CASSAAPGGNEQFF	TGTGCCAGCAGCGCAGCCCCAGGGGGCAATGAGCAGTTCTTC
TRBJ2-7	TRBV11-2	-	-	CASSWGLGYEQYF	TGTGCCAGCAGCTGGGGTCTAGGCTACGAGCAGTACTTC
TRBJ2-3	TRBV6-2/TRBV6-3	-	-	CASSYSRETSTDTQYF	TGTGCCAGCAGTTACTCGAGGGAAACAAGCACAGATACGCAGTATTTT
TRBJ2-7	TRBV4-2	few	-	CASSQERTETYEQYF	TGTGCCAGCAGCCAAGAGAGGACCGAAACCTACGAGCAGTACTTC
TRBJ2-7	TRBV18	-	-	CASSLLPPTDSYEQYF	TGTGCCAGCTCACTCCTCCCGCCGACAGACTCCTACGAGCAGTACTTC
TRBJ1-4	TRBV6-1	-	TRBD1	CASSALGGLNEKLFF	TGTGCCAGCAGTGCCTTAGGGGGCCTGAATGAAAAACTGTTTTTT
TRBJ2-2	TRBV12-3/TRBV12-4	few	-	CASRPYRVTGELFF	TGTGCCAGCAGACCGTATCGGGTCACCGGGGAGCTGTTTTTT
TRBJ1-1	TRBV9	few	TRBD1	CASSPRTGLNTEAFF	TGTGCCAGCAGCCCCCGGACAGGGTTAAACACTGAAGCTTTCTTT
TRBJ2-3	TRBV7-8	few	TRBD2	CASSWDVKTSGRTDTQYF	TGTGCCAGCAGTTGGGACGTTAAGACTAGCGGGAGAACAGATACGCAGTATTTT
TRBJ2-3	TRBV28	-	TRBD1	CASSPWTGGMRDTQYF	TGTGCCAGCAGTCCCTGGACAGGGGGAATGAGAGATACGCAGTATTTT
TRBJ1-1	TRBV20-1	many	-	CSARTDTEAFF	TGCAGTGCGAGGACAGACACTGAAGCTTTCTTT
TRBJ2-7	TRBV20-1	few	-	CSAISSGDFYEQYF	TGCAGTGCTATAAGTAGCGGAGACTTCTACGAGCAGTACTTC
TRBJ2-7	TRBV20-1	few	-	CSARDVRGSYEQYF	TGCAGTGCTAGAGATGTGCGGGGCAGCTACGAGCAGTACTTC
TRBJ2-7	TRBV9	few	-	CASSVSPGPNYEQYF	TGTGCCAGCAGCGTAAGCCCGGGACCAAACTACGAGCAGTACTTC
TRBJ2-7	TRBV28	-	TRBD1	CASRGTGSYEQYF	TGTGCCAGCAGGGGGACAGGGAGCTACGAGCAGTACTTC
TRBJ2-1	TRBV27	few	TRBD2	CASSVNSGPYNEQFF	TGTGCCAGCAGTGTTAATAGCGGGCCATACAATGAGCAGTTCTTC
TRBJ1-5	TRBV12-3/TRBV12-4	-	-	CASSLDGASNQPQHF	TGTGCCAGCAGTTTAGACGGGGCTAGCAATCAGCCCCAGCATTTT
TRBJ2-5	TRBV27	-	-	CASSLLRGDEETQYF	TGTGCCAGCAGTTTACTGCGGGGAGACGAGGAGACCCAGTACTTC
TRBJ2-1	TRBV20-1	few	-	CSAALNEQFF	TGCAGTGCCGCTCTGAATGAGCAGTTCTTC
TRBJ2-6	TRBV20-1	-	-	CSARDGAGKDGANVLTF	TGCAGTGCTAGAGATGGGGCAGGGAAGGATGGGGCCAACGTCCTGACTTTC
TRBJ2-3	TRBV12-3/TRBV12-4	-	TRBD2	CASSLWGRAEDTQYF	TGTGCCAGCAGTTTATGGGGGAGGGCAGAAGATACGCAGTATTTT
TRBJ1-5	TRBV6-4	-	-	CASRPPKSSNQPQHF	TGTGCCAGCAGGCCCCCGAAGTCTAGCAATCAGCCCCAGCATTTT
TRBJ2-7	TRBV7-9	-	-	CASSGTGDEQYF	TGTGCCAGCAGCGGTACGGGGGACGAGCAGTACTTC
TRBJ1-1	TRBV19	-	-	CASSILPGIMNTEAFF	TGTGCCAGTAGTATACTACCAGGGATTATGAACACTGAAGCTTTCTTT
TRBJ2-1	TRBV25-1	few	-	CASSDPAYEQFF	TGTGCCAGCAGTGATCCAGCGTATGAGCAGTTCTTC
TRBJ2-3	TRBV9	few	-	CASSVSGGTDTQYF	TGTGCCAGCAGCGTATCAGGAGGCACAGATACGCAGTATTTT
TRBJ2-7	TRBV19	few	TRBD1	CASSMGRGHSYEQYF	TGTGCCAGTAGTATGGGCAGGGGGCACTCCTACGAGCAGTACTTC
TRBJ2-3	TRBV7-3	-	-	CASSLDHTDTQYF	TGTGCCAGCAGCTTGGACCACACAGATACGCAGTATTTT
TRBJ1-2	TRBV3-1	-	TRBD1	CASSHPAGTGLHYGYTF	TGTGCCAGCAGCCATCCGGCCGGGACAGGGCTCCACTATGGCTACACCTTC
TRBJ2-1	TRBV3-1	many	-	CASSLLRTDSYNEQFF	TGTGCCAGCAGCCTCCTAAGGACTGATTCCTACAATGAGCAGTTCTTC
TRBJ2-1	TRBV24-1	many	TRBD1	CATSDNRDRGPYEQFF	TGTGCCACCAGTGATAATCGGGACAGGGGTCCATATGAGCAGTTCTTC
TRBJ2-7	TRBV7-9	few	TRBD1	CASPPPGQGKTYEQYF	TGTGCCAGTCCTCCCCCGGGACAGGGGAAAACCTACGAGCAGTACTTC
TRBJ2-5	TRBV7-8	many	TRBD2	CASSTGTSGGQETQYF	TGTGCCAGCAGCACTGGGACTAGCGGGGGGCAAGAGACCCAGTACTTC
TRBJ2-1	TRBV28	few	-	CASSYGEVNEQFF	TGTGCCAGCAGTTACGGGGAGGTCAATGAGCAGTTCTTC
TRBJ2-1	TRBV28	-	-	CASSSLEYGVGFF	TGTGCCAGCAGTTCGCTAGAATATGGAGTAGGGTTCTTC
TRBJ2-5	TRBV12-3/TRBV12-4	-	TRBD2	CASSFSAGGSETQYF	TGTGCCAGCAGTTTCTCCGCGGGAGGCTCAGAGACCCAGTACTTC
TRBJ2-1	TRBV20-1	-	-	CSANGGTYNEQFF	TGCAGTGCTAACGGCGGGACCTACAATGAGCAGTTCTTC
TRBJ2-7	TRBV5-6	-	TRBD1	CASSEKLRDSGFSYEQYF	TGTGCCAGCAGCGAGAAACTCCGGGACAGTGGGTTCTCCTACGAGCAGTACTTC
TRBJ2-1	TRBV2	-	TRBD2	CASSQLAGAAEQFF	TGTGCCAGCAGTCAACTAGCGGGAGCGGCTGAGCAGTTCTTC
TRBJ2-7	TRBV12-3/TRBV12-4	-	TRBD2	CASGAGAYEQYF	TGTGCCAGCGGCGCGGGGGCCTACGAGCAGTACTTC
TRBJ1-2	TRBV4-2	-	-	CASSHPGSGVTGYTF	TGTGCCAGCAGCCATCCAGGGTCAGGGGTTACTGGCTACACCTTC
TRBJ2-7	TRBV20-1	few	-	CSAPTSNEQYF	TGCAGTGCGCCTACTAGTAATGAGCAGTACTTC
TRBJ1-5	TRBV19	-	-	CASSLGLQQPQHF	TGTGCCAGTAGTCTCGGGTTACAACAGCCCCAGCATTTT
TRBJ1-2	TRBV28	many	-	CATRGLYGYTF	TGTGCCACCCGCGGTCTCTATGGCTACACCTTC
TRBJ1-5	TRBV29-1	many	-	CSVEFREDQPQHF	TGCAGCGTTGAATTCCGGGAGGATCAGCCCCAGCATTTT
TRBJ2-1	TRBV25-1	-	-	CASLDGTPYNEQFF	TGTGCCAGCCTCGACGGGACACCGTACAATGAGCAGTTCTTC
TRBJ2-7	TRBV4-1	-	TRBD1	CASSHRTGDSYEQYF	TGCGCCAGCAGCCACCGGACAGGGGACTCCTACGAGCAGTACTTC
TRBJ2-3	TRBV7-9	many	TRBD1	CASSYPGQGIDTQYF	TGTGCCAGCAGTTACCCGGGACAGGGGATAGATACGCAGTATTTT
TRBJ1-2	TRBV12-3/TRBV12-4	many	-	CASSFLPEADYGYTF	TGTGCCAGCAGTTTTCTTCCCGAGGCCGACTATGGCTACACCTTC
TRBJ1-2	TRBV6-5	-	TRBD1	CASISGQGSYGYTF	TGTGCCAGCATTTCGGGACAGGGATCCTATGGCTACACCTTC
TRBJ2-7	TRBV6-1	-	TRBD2	CASRPATSGGAYEQYF	TGTGCCAGCAGGCCCGCAACTAGCGGGGGGGCCTACGAGCAGTACTTC
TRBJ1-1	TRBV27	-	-	CASSLVSGNTEAFF	TGTGCCAGCAGTTTAGTCTCCGGGAACACTGAAGCTTTCTTT
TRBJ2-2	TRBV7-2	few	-	CASTLGDGLGYTGELFF	TGTGCCAGCACCTTAGGTGATGGTCTGGGGTACACCGGGGAGCTGTTTTTT